This T cell receptor beta chain was captured by sequencing in a study of blood T cell repertoires in COVID-19. Study-wide context: Collection of acute and convalescent COVID-19 samples took place in the United States, Italy and Spain. Sources were T cells, B-cell-depleted T cells, or PBMCs; the material itself was cDNA or gDNA.

Seattle patients were enrolled while actively infected and followed longitudinally. Original data processing: Nucleated cell counts were estimated from reference gene primer amplification. Generated by immunoSEQ multiplex PCR, the TCRdb table keeps only in-frame clones and is missing some. Clone size and V and J calls were adopted from that table, with D and trimming inferred from the DNA. The sample lists some 180,000 clones, roughly 90% occurring once. This clone was seen only once. The source is a man aged 45-65 years with COVID-19, enrolled during active disease. Specimen: peripheral blood.

The CDR3 reads CASTTTQDSGNTIYF. The CDR3 DNA follows: TGTGCCAGTACCACTACACAGGACTCTGGAAACACCATATATTTT. The chain has TRBV19 and TRBJ1-3; D may be TRBD1 (5 bases). Germline lookup yields CDR1 LNHDA and CDR2 SQIVND (reference sequence). With 7 bases removed from V and 0 bases from J, the gap between germline ends came to 13 bases. This CDR3 spans 15 amino acids.